One sample yielded the 4 T cell receptor beta chains listed below, sequenced in a study of T cell responses to AZD1222 COVID-19 vaccine. Some clones are missing from TCRdb's copy, which holds only in-frame ones; the method was immunoSEQ multiplex PCR. The sample has 150,000 to 200,000 clones; roughly nine tenths are singletons. This specimen consisted of peripheral blood, obtained on day 0 of AZD1222 vaccination. These receptors were taken from an adult in good health.

This chain uses TRBV25-1 with TRBJ1-2; D perhaps matches TRBD1 (6 bases). The CDR3 runs 15 residues. V dropped 4 bases and J dropped 8 bases, with 20 bases sitting between them. From germline, CDR1 is MGHDK and CDR2 SYGVNS. The CDR3 DNA is TGTGCCAGCAGTGGCCCCCAGGGGCCCCCAGAGGGCTACACCTTC. Translating gives CASSGPQGPPEGYTF.

The chain has TRBV7-6 and TRBJ2-2, with a weak D call TRBD1 (6 bases). Trimming took 5 bases from V and 9 from J, leaving 10 bases between them. Per the germline V gene, CDR1 is SGHVS and CDR2 is FNYEAQ. The length of the CDR3 is 12 residues. CDR3 residues: CASSARGRELFF. The CDR3 coding sequence is TGTGCCAGCAGCGCCAGGGGTAGGGAGCTGTTTTTT.

The V gene is TRBV14, the J gene TRBJ2-3, with D hard to call. Germline V gives CDR1 SGHDN, CDR2 FVKESK. With 4 bases removed from V and 4 bases from J, the gap between germline ends came to 15 bases. CDR3 length: 15 amino acids. Written as DNA, the CDR3 is TGTGCCAGCAGCCCCCGTATTTTTCGGGCAGATACGCAGTATTTT. Amino acid sequence: CASSPRIFRADTQYF.

The chain has TRBV27 and TRBJ1-4; D is unclear. The V gene's germline CDR1 is MNHEY and CDR2 SMNVEV (reference sequence). Trimming took 3 bases from V and 3 from J, leaving 11 bases between them. The CDR3 contains 15 residues. The CDR3 sequence: CASSFLSGANEKLFF. The CDR3 coding sequence is TGTGCCAGCAGTTTCCTGAGCGGTGCTAATGAAAAACTGTTTTTT. The whole variable domain, filled in from reference TRBV27 and TRBJ1-4, reads EAQVTQNPRYLITVTGKKLTVTCSQNMNHEYMSWYRQDPGLGLRQIYYSMNVEVTDKGDVPEGYKVSRKEKRNFPLILESPSPNQTSLYFCASSFLSGANEKLFFGSGTQLSVL.